The T cell receptor (beta chain) under discussion was sequenced for a study of blood T cell repertoires in COVID-19. Germline V gene sequence: CDR1 SEHNR, CDR2 FQNEAQ (reference sequence). V was clipped by 1 base and J by 0 bases, with 9 bases between them. The CDR3 extends over 15 amino acids. Here immunoSEQ multiplex PCR was the method, and the copy in TCRdb shows in-frame clones only, minus some. The table records some 460,000 clones, roughly 90% of them present only once. The TCR comes from a woman aged 25 to 39 with acute or convalescent COVID-19. The sequencing sample was made of peripheral blood. V gene TRBV7-9 combines with J gene TRBJ1-1, with TRBD1 as a possible D gene (5 bases). The CDR3 DNA sequence: TGTGCCAGCAGCTTAGTAGCAGGGTTGAACACTGAAGCTTTCTTT. Translating it yields CASSLVAGLNTEAFF.